The sequence of this TCR beta chain was determined in a study of T cells after yellow fever vaccination. Overall study results and limits: The study re-detected most primary-vaccination clones after the booster (approximately 96% CD4, just over 85% CD8).

In this sample, this clonotype turned up a few times. Its matching antigen is unknown. The conserved phenylalanine or tryptophan normally closing the CDR3 is absent here, so this likely arose from a read error. Because the CDR3's place on the DNA is in doubt, the DNA is left out and the CDR3 is given as listed by TCRdb. Per germline, CDR1 MNHNY and CDR2 SVGAGI (reference sequence). The CDR3 totals 11 residues, both ends included. TCRdb reprocessed the 5' RACE reads with MiXCR, giving one entry per CDR3 protein. The data hold 400,000 to 450,000 distinct CDR3 sequences, with roughly 20% observed a single time.

The receptor comes from a man aged 18 to 30 who received the YFV17D yellow fever vaccine. Sequenced here: PBMCs, sampled before the yellow fever booster vaccination. The chain couples TRBV6-6 to TRBJ1-1; the table's TRBD1 call for D was not verified on the DNA. The CDR3 here is CASSLGQGLYV.